This record concerns one TCR beta chain sequence. No antigen is known for it. No quality values exist for individual bases; no much larger clone is one base distant. V trim: 2 bases; J trim: 8 bases; unmatched bases: 9. The germline V gene encodes CDR1 SGHTA and CDR2 FQGNSA. Its CDR3 holds 15 amino acids, cysteine through phenylalanine. The CDR3 DNA has 45 bases and is translated from base 1. Donors formed part of the validation cohort, which comprised about 130 subjects and was distinct from the first cohort of several hundred subjects. This sample is drawn from a study of cytomegalovirus exposure and HLA in healthy donors (dated by TCRdb to the late 2010s). Study-level background: According to a later analysis, the roughly 120 validation repertoires were produced on the same platform as the approximately 690 repertoires of the first cohort. The study aimed to test whether signatures of past pathogen exposure could be identified by cataloging public T cell receptors. Besides the first cohort of 666 subjects, a separate validation cohort made up of around 120 different subjects was used. The study combined high-throughput TCR immunosequencing, statistical association of individual TCRs with disease status, and machine learning to predict cytomegalovirus infection status. General findings and caveats noted by the study authors: The study gave a list of 150 to 200 TCR beta chains associated with cytomegalovirus. All 130 or so repertoires were used to score co-occurrence in the validation cohort in a later analysis, because that analysis had no HLA typing for the cohort. In vitro tests confirmed that three of the cytomegalovirus-associated TCR beta chains recognize cytomegalovirus antigens. Most TCR sequences were observed very rarely across donors, whereas some public TCRs were present in many individuals. In a later analysis, TCRs clustered in the first cohort were found to also tend to co-occur in the 130 or so validation repertoires, with 85% to 95% of cluster scores above 0. The authors suggested that the approach could potentially be generalized to other disease states and immunological phenotypes. In both the original and validation cohorts, the classifier was reported to diagnose cytomegalovirus status with high specificity and sensitivity.

Receptors were amplified or captured by the immunoSEQ multiplex PCR assay. Under the source paper's analysis protocol: To diagnose cytomegalovirus status from the catalog of TCR beta chain sequences, a statistical classification framework was built. TCRdb took this table from immuneACCESS and kept in-frame rearrangements with V and J called. Such tables lack part of the clones; where checked against another copy, unresolved V genes explain under half of the gap, and the rest is unexplained. That table furnishes V, J and clone size, whereas the DNA furnished D and trimming. The sample table holds roughly 70,000 clones, of which around 85% were seen once. The ten largest clones capture around 2.9% of the sample.

The sequence is built from TRBV7-2 and TRBJ1-5; 7 bases in between match TRBD1. Sequencing used PBMCs. This TCR was sampled from a man aged 25 to 40 in good health and CMV-seronegative. CDR3 region: CASSLQAGGLEPQHF. The sequence in DNA is TGTGCCAGCAGCTTACAGGCAGGGGGTTTGGAGCCCCAGCATTTT.